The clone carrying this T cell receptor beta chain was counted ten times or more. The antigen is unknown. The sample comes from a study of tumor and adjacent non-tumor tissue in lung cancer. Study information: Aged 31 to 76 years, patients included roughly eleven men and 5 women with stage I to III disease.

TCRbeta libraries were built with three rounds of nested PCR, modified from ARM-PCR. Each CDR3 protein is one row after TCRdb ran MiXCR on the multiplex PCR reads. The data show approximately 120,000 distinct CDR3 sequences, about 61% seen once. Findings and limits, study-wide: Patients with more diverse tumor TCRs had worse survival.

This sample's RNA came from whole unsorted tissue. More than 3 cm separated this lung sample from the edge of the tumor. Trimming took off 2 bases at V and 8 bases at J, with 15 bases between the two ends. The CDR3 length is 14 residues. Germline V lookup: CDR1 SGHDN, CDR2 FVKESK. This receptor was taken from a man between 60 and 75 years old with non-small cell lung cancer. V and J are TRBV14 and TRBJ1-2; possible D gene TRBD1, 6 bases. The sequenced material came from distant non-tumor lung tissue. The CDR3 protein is CASSQQQGRGGYTF. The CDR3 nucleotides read TGTGCCAGCAGCCAACAACAGGGTCGGGGAGGCTACACCTTC.